This TCR beta chain was sequenced in a study of cytomegalovirus exposure and HLA in healthy donors. As for the study in general: Some 85 million unique TCRs, all from HLA-typed donors, were included in an early release of the data.

Primers: 60 Vbeta forward and 13 Jbeta reverse. The repertoire was sequenced with immunoSEQ multiplex PCR; TCRdb's copy has only in-frame clones and lacks some. Recorded for this sample: approximately 180,000 clones. The TCR originated in a young man in good health and CMV-seronegative. The sequencing input was PBMCs.

DNA for the CDR3: TGTGCCAGCAGTTACTCCCTGGGACTAGTCCCCGGGGAGCTGTTTTTT. This encodes CASSYSLGLVPGELFF. The V gene is TRBV6-5, the J gene TRBJ2-2, with TRBD2 identical over 8 bases. The CDR3 loop spans 16 amino acids. Germline-derived CDR1 and CDR2 are MNHEY and SVGAGI. V dropped 0 bases and J dropped 6; count of bases not matched to a gene: 6.